A selection of T cell receptor beta chains follows, all from one sample in a study of blood T cell repertoires in COVID-19. Profiling relied on immunoSEQ multiplex PCR, and the TCRdb table lists in-frame clones only, not all of them. The sample comprises some 77,000 clones, nearly 85% of which are singletons, and 1.5% to 2% rests with the top ten. Sequenced input: peripheral blood. These receptors came from a woman in her sixties or seventies with acute or convalescent COVID-19. Both conserved end residues are part of each CDR3. D genes are given only for firm matches. Only part of the rows carry a size: once, few, many, or a class if the clone is expanded.

J gene | D gene | clone size | V gene | CDR3 DNA | CDR3 protein
TRBJ1-1 | NA | NA | TRBV14 | TGTGCCAGCAGCCAAGAAATAATCGGTTTCTCTGAAGCTTTCTTT | CASSQEIIGFSEAFF
TRBJ1-4 | NA | NA | TRBV29-1 | TGCAGCGGGCGGACCGGGGGTGAAAAACTGTTTTTT | CSGRTGGEKLFF
TRBJ2-2 | TRBD2 | NA | TRBV9 | TGTGCCAGCAGCGTAAGGAGCGGGGGGAACGGGGAGCTGTTTTTT | CASSVRSGGNGELFF
TRBJ1-6 | NA | once | TRBV29-1 | TGCAGCGTTGAACCCTTGACAGACAATTCACCCCTCCACTTT | CSVEPLTDNSPLHF
TRBJ1-2 | TRBD1 | NA | TRBV7-8 | TGTGCCAGCAGCTTAGGGACAGGGAATACTAACTATGGCTACACCTTC | CASSLGTGNTNYGYTF
TRBJ2-2 | NA | NA | TRBV9 | TGTGCCAGCAGCGGAGACAGGTACACCGGGGAGCTGTTTTTT | CASSGDRYTGELFF
TRBJ1-4 | TRBD1 | NA | TRBV5-6 | TGTGCCAGCAGCTTGCCAGGAATGGTCGGGACAGGGGTTTTGGAAAAACTGTTTTTT | CASSLPGMVGTGVLEKLFF
TRBJ1-6 | NA | few | TRBV11-2 | TGTGCCAGCAGCTTAGGGAGGCAGCCGAATTCACCCCTCCACTTT | CASSLGRQPNSPLHF
TRBJ1-6 | NA | NA | TRBV2 | TGTGCCAGCAGTGAGGCAGGCTATAATTCACCCCTCCACTTT | CASSEAGYNSPLHF
TRBJ2-1 | NA | NA | TRBV7-9 | TGTGCCAGCAGCTTGGGCGGGAAGGGGAGGAATGAGCAGTTCTTC | CASSLGGKGRNEQFF
TRBJ2-7 | NA | NA | TRBV9 | TGTGCCAGCAGCGTAGGTGAGGAGAGAAGCTCCTACGAGCAGTACTTC | CASSVGEERSSYEQYF
TRBJ1-4 | NA | NA | TRBV5-1 | TGCGCCAGCAGCTTGGGGACAGCAAGTGAAAAACTGTTTTTT | CASSLGTASEKLFF
TRBJ2-1 | NA | once | TRBV2 | TGTGCCAGCAGTGAAGACTCGGGGGTCTACTACAATGAGCAGTTCTTC | CASSEDSGVYYNEQFF
TRBJ2-5 | NA | NA | TRBV13 | TGTGCCAGCAGCTTAACCGGGGTCCAAGAGACCCAGTACTTC | CASSLTGVQETQYF
TRBJ1-1 | TRBD1 | NA | TRBV19 | TGTGCCAGTAGTCGACAGGGGGGCACTGAAGCTTTCTTT | CASSRQGGTEAFF
TRBJ1-5 | TRBD1 | NA | TRBV29-1 | TGCAGCGTTGCGGGACAGCCTAACCAGCCCCAGCATTTT | CSVAGQPNQPQHF
TRBJ2-1 | TRBD2 | NA | TRBV5-1 | TGCGCCAGCAGCAGCGGGGGGGCCTACAATGAGCAGTTCTTC | CASSSGGAYNEQFF
TRBJ2-7 | NA | once | TRBV19 | TGTGCCAGTAGTATAGATCTCAGGTACGAGCAGTACTTC | CASSIDLRYEQYF
TRBJ2-5 | NA | NA | TRBV2 | TGTGCCAGCAGAACCGAGGGTAGGGCCCAGTACTTC | CASRTEGRAQYF
TRBJ1-2 | NA | NA | TRBV6-5 | TGTGCCAGCAGTCTTATGGCAGGGCAAGATGGCTACACCTTC | CASSLMAGQDGYTF
TRBJ1-1 | NA | few | TRBV19 | TGTGCCAGTAAACCGGACAAGAACACTGAAGCTTTCTTT | CASKPDKNTEAFF
TRBJ1-1 | NA | once | TRBV12-3/TRBV12-4 | TGTGCCAGCAGTTCACAGGGAAGCACTGAAGCTTTCTTT | CASSSQGSTEAFF
TRBJ1-6 | TRBD1 | NA | TRBV3-1/TRBV3-2 | TGTGCCAGCAGCCAAGCCGGGACAGGGAATTCACCCCTCCACTTT | CASSQAGTGNSPLHF
TRBJ2-1 | TRBD2 | few | TRBV3-1/TRBV3-2 | TGTGCCAGCAGCGTAGCGGGTTTGTTCAATGAGCAGTTCTTC | CASSVAGLFNEQFF
TRBJ1-2 | TRBD1 | NA | TRBV28 | TGTGCCAGCAGTCCAAGACAGGGGGGAATCTATGGCTACACCTTC | CASSPRQGGIYGYTF
TRBJ2-3 | TRBD1 | NA | TRBV29-1 | TGCAGCGTTAACAGGGGCTCAGCGGGCACAGATACGCAGTATTTT | CSVNRGSAGTDTQYF
TRBJ1-5 | NA | NA | TRBV30 | TGTGCCTGGAGTGTACAGGGAAATCAGCCCCAGCATTTT | CAWSVQGNQPQHF
TRBJ2-3 | TRBD1 | NA | TRBV5-1 | TGCGCCAGCAGCTCACAACAGGGGACAGATACGCAGTATTTT | CASSSQQGTDTQYF
TRBJ1-5 | NA | NA | TRBV6-6 | TGTGCCAGCAGGGAGTATAGCAATCAGCCCCAGCATTTT | CASREYSNQPQHF
TRBJ2-1 | TRBD2 | NA | TRBV11-1 | TGTGCCAGCAGCCACCTAGCGGGGTCCACCAATGAGCAGTTCTTC | CASSHLAGSTNEQFF
TRBJ2-3 | NA | NA | TRBV18 | TGTGCCAGCTCCTCCAACCAGTTATCTACAGATACGCAGTATTTT | CASSSNQLSTDTQYF
TRBJ2-1 | TRBD1 | NA | TRBV28 | TGTGCCAGCATGGGACAGGTCTCCTACAATGAGCAGTTCTTC | CASMGQVSYNEQFF
TRBJ2-1 | TRBD1 | NA | TRBV9 | TGTGCCAGCAGTGACGGACAGGGCTTGGGCAATGAGCAGTTCTTC | CASSDGQGLGNEQFF
TRBJ2-5 | TRBD2 | once | TRBV4-1 | TGCGCCAGCAGCCAAGATCGGGCTAGCGGGAGACAAGAGACCCAGTACTTC | CASSQDRASGRQETQYF
TRBJ1-5 | NA | NA | TRBV10-3 | TGTGCCATCGGTGAGGGGGTGGGGGCCAATCAGCCCCAGCATTTT | CAIGEGVGANQPQHF
TRBJ2-5 | TRBD2 | NA | TRBV6-1 | TGTGCCAGCAGTGATTCCGGGACTAGCGGGGGAATTGGAGAGACCCAGTACTTC | CASSDSGTSGGIGETQYF
TRBJ2-3 | NA | NA | TRBV3-1/TRBV3-2 | TGTGCCAGCAGCCAATCCGTCACAGATACGCAGTATTTT | CASSQSVTDTQYF
TRBJ1-1 | NA | NA | TRBV11-1 | TGTGCCAGCAGCCGGGGACTTACGAACACTGAAGCTTTCTTT | CASSRGLTNTEAFF
TRBJ2-2 | NA | few | TRBV5-1 | TGCGCCAGCAGCTTGGGGCGGAACGCGAACACCGGGGAGCTGTTTTTT | CASSLGRNANTGELFF
TRBJ1-2 | TRBD1 | NA | TRBV28 | TGTGCCAGCAGTTTACCGGGACAGGGGGCCAACTATGGCTACACCTTC | CASSLPGQGANYGYTF
TRBJ2-2 | NA | NA | TRBV7-9 | TGTGCCAGCAGCGCCCAACTAATCTACACCGGGGAGCTGTTTTTT | CASSAQLIYTGELFF
TRBJ1-1 | NA | few | TRBV29-1 | TGCAGCGTTGCTATGAACACTGAAGCTTTCTTT | CSVAMNTEAFF
TRBJ2-2 | TRBD1 | NA | TRBV11-2 | TGTGCCAGCAGCTTGGAGGGACAGGGCATCACCGGGGAGCTGTTTTTT | CASSLEGQGITGELFF
TRBJ2-1 | NA | NA | TRBV6-6 | TGTGCCAGCAGTCCTGGAGGGACGAACCGGGGGTTCAATGAGCAGTTCTTC | CASSPGGTNRGFNEQFF
TRBJ1-5 | NA | NA | TRBV5-6 | TGTGCCAGCAGCTTCGCGGGTTCAGGTCAGCCCCAGCATTTT | CASSFAGSGQPQHF